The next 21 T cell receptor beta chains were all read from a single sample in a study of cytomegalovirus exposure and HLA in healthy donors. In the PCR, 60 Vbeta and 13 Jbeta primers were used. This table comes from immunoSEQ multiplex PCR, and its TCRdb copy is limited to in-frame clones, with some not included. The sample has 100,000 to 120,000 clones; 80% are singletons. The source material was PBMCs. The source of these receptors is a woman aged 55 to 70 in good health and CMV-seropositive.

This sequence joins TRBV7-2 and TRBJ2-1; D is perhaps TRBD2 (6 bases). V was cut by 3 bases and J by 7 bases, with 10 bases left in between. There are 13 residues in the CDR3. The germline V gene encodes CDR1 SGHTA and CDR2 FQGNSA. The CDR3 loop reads CASSFSGSNEQFF. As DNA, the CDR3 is TGTGCCAGCAGCTTCTCCGGGAGTAATGAGCAGTTCTTC. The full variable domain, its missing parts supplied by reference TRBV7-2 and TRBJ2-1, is GAGVSQSPSNKVTEKGKDVELRCDPISGHTALYWYRQSLGQGLEFLIYFQGNSAPDKSGLPSDRFSAERTGGSVSTLTIQRTQQEDSAVYLCASSFSGSNEQFFGPGTRLTVL.

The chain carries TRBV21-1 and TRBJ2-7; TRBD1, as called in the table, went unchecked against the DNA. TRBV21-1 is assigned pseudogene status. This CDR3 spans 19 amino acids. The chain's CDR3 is CASSKLYDRVKIGSYEQYF. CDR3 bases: TGTGCCAGCAGCAAACTCTACGACAGGGTCAAGATCGGATCCTACGAGCAGTACTTC.

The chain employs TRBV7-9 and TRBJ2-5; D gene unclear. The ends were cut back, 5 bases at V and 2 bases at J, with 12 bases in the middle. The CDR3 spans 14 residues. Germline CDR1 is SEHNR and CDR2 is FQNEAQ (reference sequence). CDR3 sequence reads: CASSLTPVQETQYF. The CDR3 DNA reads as TGTGCCAGCAGCCTTACGCCGGTGCAAGAGACCCAGTACTTC.

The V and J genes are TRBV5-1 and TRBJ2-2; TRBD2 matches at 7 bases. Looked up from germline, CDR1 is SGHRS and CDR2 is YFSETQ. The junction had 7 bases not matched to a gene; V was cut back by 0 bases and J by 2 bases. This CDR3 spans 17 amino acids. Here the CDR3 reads CASSLGRSGGNTGELFF. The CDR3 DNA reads TGCGCCAGCAGCTTGGGAAGGTCGGGAGGAAACACCGGGGAGCTGTTTTTT.

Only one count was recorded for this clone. CDR3: CASSPLAPRDRGSEDTEAFF. As DNA, the CDR3 is TGTGCCAGCAGCCCCCTAGCCCCCCGGGACAGGGGTTCGGAGGACACTGAAGCTTTCTTT. The V call is TRBV7-3, the J call TRBJ1-1; the match to TRBD1 covers 10 bases. The CDR3 has 20 residues. With 5 bases clipped from V and 3 bases from J, the junction kept 21 bases outside the gene matches. Germline lookup yields CDR1 SGHTA and CDR2 FQGTGA.

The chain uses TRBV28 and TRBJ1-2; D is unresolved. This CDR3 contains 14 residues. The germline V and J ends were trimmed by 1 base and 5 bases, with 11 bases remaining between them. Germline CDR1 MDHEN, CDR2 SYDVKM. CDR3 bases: TGTGCCAGCAGTTTATCGCAGGCCCTGTATGGCTACACCTTC. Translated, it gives CASSLSQALYGYTF.

CDR3 coding DNA: TGTGCCAGCAGTACCGGAGCGGGAGGAATACAAGAGACCCAGTACTTC. It encodes CASSTGAGGIQETQYF. V gene TRBV2 combines with J gene TRBJ2-5; 9 bases line up with TRBD2. This CDR3 comprises 16 residues. The V and J ends lost 5 bases and 2 bases, in that order; junction bases with no gene match: 9. Germline assignment: CDR1 SNHLY and CDR2 FYNNEI.

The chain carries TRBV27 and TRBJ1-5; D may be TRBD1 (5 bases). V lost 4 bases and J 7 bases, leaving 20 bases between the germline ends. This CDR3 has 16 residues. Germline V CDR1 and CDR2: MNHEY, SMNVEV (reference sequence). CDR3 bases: TGTGCCAGCAGTTCATCGGGTAGCGGGTGGGGGCAGCCCCAGCATTTT. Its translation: CASSSSGSGWGQPQHF.

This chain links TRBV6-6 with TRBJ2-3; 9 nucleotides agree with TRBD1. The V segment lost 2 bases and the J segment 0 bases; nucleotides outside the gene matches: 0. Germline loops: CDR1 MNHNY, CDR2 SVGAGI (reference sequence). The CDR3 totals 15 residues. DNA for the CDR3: TGTGCCAGCAGTTACGGGACAGGGAGCACAGATACGCAGTATTTT. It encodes CASSYGTGSTDTQYF.

This CDR3 is CASLRQGNSPLHF. DNA of the CDR3: TGTGCCAGTCTCCGACAGGGGAATTCACCCCTCCACTTT. V and J are TRBV6-6 and TRBJ1-6, with TRBD1 matching 8 bases. CDR1 is MNHNY, CDR2 SVGAGI, per germline (reference sequence). The CDR3 contains 13 residues. The trim removed 9 bases at V and 7 bases at J, leaving 5 bases unmatched.

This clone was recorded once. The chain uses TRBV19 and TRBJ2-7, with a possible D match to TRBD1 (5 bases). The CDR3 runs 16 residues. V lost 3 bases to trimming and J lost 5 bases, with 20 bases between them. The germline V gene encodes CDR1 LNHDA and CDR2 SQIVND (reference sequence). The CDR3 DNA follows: TGTGCCAGTAGTATTGGTTTGGGGCGACCCGAGGACGAGCAGTACTTC. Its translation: CASSIGLGRPEDEQYF.

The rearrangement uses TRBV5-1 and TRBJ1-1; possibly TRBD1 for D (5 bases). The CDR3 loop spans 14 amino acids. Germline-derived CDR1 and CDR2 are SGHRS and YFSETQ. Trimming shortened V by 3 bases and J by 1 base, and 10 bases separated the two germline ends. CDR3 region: CASSWLGENTEAFF. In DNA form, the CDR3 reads TGCGCCAGCAGCTGGTTAGGGGAGAACACTGAAGCTTTCTTT.

This CDR3 is CASNSDRYYGYTF. CDR3 coding DNA: TGTGCCAGTAACTCGGACAGATACTATGGCTACACCTTC. The V call is TRBV19, the J call TRBJ1-2, with D maybe TRBD1 (6 bases). CDR1 and CDR2 (germline): LNHDA, SQIVND (reference sequence). This CDR3 has 13 amino acids. The V end was cut by 7 bases, the J end by 3 bases, with 12 bases between. The whole variable domain, filled in from reference TRBV19 and TRBJ1-2, reads DGGITQSPKYLFRKEGQNVTLSCEQNLNHDAMYWYRQDPGQGLRLIYYSQIVNDFQKGDIAEGYSVSREKKESFPLTVTSAQKNPTAFYLCASNSDRYYGYTFGSGTRLTVV.

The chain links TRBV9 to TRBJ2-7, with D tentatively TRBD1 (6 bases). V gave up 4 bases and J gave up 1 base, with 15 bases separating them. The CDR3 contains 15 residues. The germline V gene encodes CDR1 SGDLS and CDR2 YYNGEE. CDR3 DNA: TGTGCCAGCAGCAAACAGGGAAATCCTTCCTACGAGCAGTACTTC. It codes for CASSKQGNPSYEQYF.

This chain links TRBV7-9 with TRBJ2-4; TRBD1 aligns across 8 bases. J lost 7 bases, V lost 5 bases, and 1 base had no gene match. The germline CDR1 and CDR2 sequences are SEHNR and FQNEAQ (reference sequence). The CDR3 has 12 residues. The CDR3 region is CASSQGANIQYF. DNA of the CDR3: TGTGCCAGCAGCCAGGGGGCTAACATTCAGTACTTC.

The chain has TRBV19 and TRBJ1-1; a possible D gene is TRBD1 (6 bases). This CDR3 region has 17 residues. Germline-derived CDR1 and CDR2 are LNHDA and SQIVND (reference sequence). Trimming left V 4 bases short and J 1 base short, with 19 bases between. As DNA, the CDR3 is TGTGCCAGTAGTACACACAGGGTTGGGGATCAGAACACTGAAGCTTTCTTT. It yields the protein CASSTHRVGDQNTEAFF.

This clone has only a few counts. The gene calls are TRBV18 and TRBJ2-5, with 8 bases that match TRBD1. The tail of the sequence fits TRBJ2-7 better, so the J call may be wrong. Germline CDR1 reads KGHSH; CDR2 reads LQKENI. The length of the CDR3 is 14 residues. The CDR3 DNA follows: TGTGCCAGCTCACCGGGACAGGTCACCGACGAGCAGTACTTC. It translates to CASSPGQVTDEQYF.

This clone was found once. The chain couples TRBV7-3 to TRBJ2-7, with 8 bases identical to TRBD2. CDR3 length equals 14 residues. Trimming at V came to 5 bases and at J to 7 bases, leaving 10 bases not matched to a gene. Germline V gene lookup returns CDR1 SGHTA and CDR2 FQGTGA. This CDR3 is CASSPGGTQGEQYF. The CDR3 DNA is TGTGCCAGCAGCCCGGGGGGGACTCAGGGGGAGCAGTACTTC.

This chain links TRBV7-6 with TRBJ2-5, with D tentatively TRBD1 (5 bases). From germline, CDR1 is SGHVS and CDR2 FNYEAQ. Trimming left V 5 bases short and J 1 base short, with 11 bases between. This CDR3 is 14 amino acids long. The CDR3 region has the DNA TGTGCCAGCAGCGTGGGGCCAACCCAAGAGACCCAGTACTTC. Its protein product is CASSVGPTQETQYF.

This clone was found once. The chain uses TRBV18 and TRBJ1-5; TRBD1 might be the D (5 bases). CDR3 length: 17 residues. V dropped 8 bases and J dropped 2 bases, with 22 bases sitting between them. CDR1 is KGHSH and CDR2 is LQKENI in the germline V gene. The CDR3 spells CASATQGAGNGNQPQHF. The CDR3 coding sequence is TGTGCCAGCGCGACGCAGGGTGCCGGTAATGGCAATCAGCCCCAGCATTTT.

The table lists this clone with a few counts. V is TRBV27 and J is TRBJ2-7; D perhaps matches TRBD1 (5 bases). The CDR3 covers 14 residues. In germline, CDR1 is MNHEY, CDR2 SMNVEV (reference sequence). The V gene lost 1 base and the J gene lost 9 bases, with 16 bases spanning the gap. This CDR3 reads CASSLLGPRVAQYF. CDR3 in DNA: TGTGCCAGCAGTTTATTGGGGCCCCGGGTAGCGCAGTACTTC.